The 14 T cell receptor beta chains presented below share a single source sample, sequenced in a study of blood T cell repertoires in COVID-19. Generated by immunoSEQ multiplex PCR, the TCRdb table keeps only in-frame clones and is missing some. This table has 200,000 to 300,000 clones, roughly 79% appearing once. Input material: peripheral blood. The source is a woman older than 75 with COVID-19, enrolled during active disease.

This clone showed up many times. V usage is TRBV11-2 and J usage is TRBJ1-1, with D maybe TRBD1 (5 bases). The germline V gene encodes CDR1 SGHAT and CDR2 FQNNGV. The CDR3 consists of 15 residues. With 5 bases removed from V and 6 bases from J, the gap between germline ends came to 19 bases. In DNA form, the CDR3 reads TGTGCCAGCAGCCCACGCCTGGGGGGGGACTCTGAAGCTTTCTTT. This gives the protein CASSPRLGGDSEAFF.

This chain uses TRBV4-1 with TRBJ2-3, with TRBD2 as a possible D gene (6 bases). The ends were cut back, 1 base at V and 5 bases at J, with 16 bases in the middle. The CDR3 covers 16 residues. CDR1 is MGHRA and CDR2 is YSYEKL in the germline V gene. The CDR3 is CASSQGRGAGQDTQYF. The CDR3 DNA follows: TGCGCCAGCAGCCAAGGGAGGGGCGCAGGTCAAGATACGCAGTATTTT.

In its sample, this clone was seen a few times. The chain is built from TRBV12-3 or TRBV12-4 and TRBJ2-3; D is possibly TRBD1 (6 bases). Trimming took off 5 bases at V and 4 bases at J, with 10 bases between the two ends. CDR3 length equals 13 residues. CDR3 residues: CASSVRGSDTQYF. CDR3 nucleotides: TGTGCCAGCAGTGTGAGGGGGTCAGATACGCAGTATTTT.

In regard to this clone: Other DNA sequences in this sample translate to the same CDR3. The chain combines TRBV28 with TRBJ1-2; maybe TRBD1 (6 bases). This CDR3 is built from 13 residues. CDR1 and CDR2 from the germline V gene are MDHEN and SYDVKM. Deletions cut 6 bases from V and 8 bases from J, with 16 bases between. CDR3 in DNA: TGTGCCAGCAGACCCCAGGGGTATCGAGGCTACACCTTC. Protein sequence: CASRPQGYRGYTF.

On this clone itself: The sample holds other DNA sequences that translate to the same CDR3. The chain links TRBV7-2 to TRBJ2-7, with 11 bases lining up with TRBD2. The ends lost 1 base at V and 1 base at J; junction bases unmatched: 0. Germline V lookup: CDR1 SGHTA, CDR2 FQGNSA. There are 15 residues in the CDR3. CDR3: CASSLGTSGSYEQYF. The CDR3 DNA reads TGTGCCAGCAGCTTAGGGACTAGCGGGTCCTACGAGCAGTACTTC. The variable domain in full, completed from reference TRBV7-2 and TRBJ2-7, reads GAGVSQSPSNKVTEKGKDVELRCDPISGHTALYWYRQSLGQGLEFLIYFQGNSAPDKSGLPSDRFSAERTGGSVSTLTIQRTQQEDSAVYLCASSLGTSGSYEQYFGPGTRLTVT.

The rearrangement uses TRBV3-1 (or the pseudogene TRBV3-2) and TRBJ2-1; no clear D. Germline V lookup: CDR1 LGHDT, CDR2 YNNKEL (reference sequence). Trimming took off 1 base at V and 4 bases at J, with 20 bases between the two ends. This CDR3 contains 18 residues. The CDR3: CASSQVSLPRDSYNEQFF. Written as DNA, the CDR3 is TGTGCCAGCAGCCAAGTCTCCCTCCCCCGCGACTCTTACAATGAGCAGTTCTTC.

J is TRBJ2-2 and V is TRBV18; D unclear. The CDR3 consists of 15 residues. Trimming cost V 6 bases and J 4 bases, with 15 bases left between them. Germline CDR1 reads KGHSH; CDR2 reads LQKENI. DNA for the CDR3: TGTGCCAGCTCTCCTCTTCCGGAGCCCACCGGGGAGCTGTTTTTT. Its translation: CASSPLPEPTGELFF.

V gene TRBV14 combines with J gene TRBJ1-1; D is unresolved. Trimming shortened V by 4 bases and J by 4 bases, and 16 bases separated the two germline ends. This CDR3 has 15 amino acids. The germline V gene has CDR1 SGHDN and CDR2 FVKESK. CDR3 residues: CASSPPGNVGTEAFF. CDR3 in DNA: TGTGCCAGCAGCCCCCCCGGGAACGTAGGCACTGAAGCTTTCTTT.

The chain is built from TRBV7-8 and TRBJ2-1; 16 nucleotides agree with TRBD2. This CDR3 is 17 amino acids long. Trimming removed 3 bases from V and 4 bases from J; junction bases left unmatched: 3. Per germline, CDR1 SGHVS and CDR2 FQNEAQ. DNA of the CDR3: TGTGCCAGCAGCTTCGGGACTAGCGGGGGGGGATACAATGAGCAGTTCTTC. Its translation: CASSFGTSGGGYNEQFF.

Here the CDR3 reads CASSLSTSDTQYF. As DNA, the CDR3 is TGTGCCAGCAGCTTGTCTACTTCAGATACGCAGTATTTT. The chain joins TRBV5-4 to TRBJ2-3, with D hard to call. V lost 1 base, J lost 4 bases, and 7 bases lay in between. Germline CDR1 SGHNT, CDR2 YYREEE (reference sequence). CDR3 size: 13 residues.

The V gene is TRBV2, the J gene TRBJ1-2; 7 bases match TRBD1. V shed 5 bases and J 1 base; nucleotides not matched to a gene: 10. This CDR3 region has 16 residues. The germline V gene has CDR1 SNHLY and CDR2 FYNNEI. CDR3 sequence (DNA): TGTGCCAGCAGTCCACGTCCCGGGACAGTTAACTATGGCTACACCTTC. It codes for CASSPRPGTVNYGYTF.

This clone was recorded only once. This chain connects TRBV15 to TRBJ1-4, with TRBD1 identical over 8 bases. The CDR3 consists of 17 residues. Germline assignment: CDR1 LNHNV and CDR2 YYDKDF (reference sequence). Trimming cost V 0 bases and J 4 bases; bases outside gene matches: 7. The CDR3 DNA reads TGTGCCACCAGCAGAGATAGGGGACAGGAGCTTAATGAAAAACTGTTTTTT. Residues: CATSRDRGQELNEKLFF.

This clone was counted only a few times. The genes are TRBV28 and TRBJ2-7; D is undetermined. Looked up from germline, CDR1 is MDHEN and CDR2 is SYDVKM. V dropped 3 bases and J dropped 2 bases, with 5 bases sitting between them. The CDR3 has 12 amino acids. CDR3 loop: CASSLGTYEQYF. CDR3 DNA: TGTGCCAGCAGTTTGGGCACCTACGAGCAGTACTTC.

The rearrangement uses TRBV5-5 and TRBJ1-4, with 7 bases lining up with TRBD1. Germline CDR1 SGHKS, CDR2 YYEKEE (reference sequence). This CDR3 is 14 amino acids long. V shed 4 bases, J shed 4 bases, and the junction held 4 bases outside the gene matches. The CDR3 is CASSRQGRNEKLFF. CDR3 coding DNA: TGTGCCAGCAGCAGACAGGGCCGTAATGAAAAACTGTTTTTT.